Below are 3 T cell receptor beta chains sequenced from a single sample in a study of blood T cell repertoires in COVID-19. The table came from immunoSEQ multiplex PCR; TCRdb's copy has only in-frame clones and leaves some out. Seen here are about 360,000 clones, around 87% observed once, and the top ten hold about 2.1%. The sequencing input was PBMCs or T cells enriched from blood (not recorded which). Receptors were obtained from a man aged 35 to 55 in a cohort exposed to, infected with or recovered from COVID-19 (not recorded which).

The chain carries TRBV18 and TRBJ2-1; 11 bases fit TRBD2. Germline assignment: CDR1 KGHSH and CDR2 LQKENI. The CDR3 runs 16 residues. After removal of 6 bases from V and 2 bases from J, the junction contained 6 bases not matched to a gene. In DNA form, the CDR3 reads TGTGCCAGCTCTACCCGTAGCGGGAGGGCCTACAATGAGCAGTTCTTC. Protein sequence: CASSTRSGRAYNEQFF.

The genes are TRBV7-9 and TRBJ2-6; 10 bases align to TRBD1. Germline V CDR1 and CDR2: SEHNR, FQNEAQ (reference sequence). The CDR3 has 17 residues. With 1 base clipped from V and 0 bases from J, the junction kept 0 bases outside the gene matches. The DNA for the CDR3 is TGTGCCAGCAGCTTAGGACAGGGGGCCTCTGGGGCCAACGTCCTGACTTTC. Its protein product is CASSLGQGASGANVLTF.

The V and J genes are TRBV3-1 (or the pseudogene TRBV3-2) and TRBJ1-4; 8 bases are a match to TRBD1. The V gene end was trimmed by 1 base and the J gene end by 0 bases; junction bases not matched to a gene: 7. This CDR3 is 18 amino acids long. Per germline, CDR1 LGHDT and CDR2 YNNKEL (reference sequence). The CDR3 nucleotides read TGTGCCAGCAGCCAAGGACAGGGGATACCTGCAACTAATGAAAAACTGTTTTTT. As protein: CASSQGQGIPATNEKLFF.